This is a list of T cell receptor beta chains from one sample in a study of patients and donors after allogeneic stem cell transplantation. TCRdb re-called the RT-PCR reads through MiXCR, storing one row per CDR3 protein. The table shows 20,000 to 30,000 distinct CDR3 sequences, with approximately 43% occurring only once. Sequenced material: blood, either unsorted or a sorted T cell fraction (not recorded which). The receptors were sampled from a human donor who was either an allogeneic HSCT recipient or a stem cell or donor lymphocyte infusion donor (not recorded which). It is not recorded whose cells these are; they may come from a transplant donor. The CDR3 runs from the conserved cysteine through the conserved F or W. A D gene is named only where the DNA matches it firmly. Expanded clones get a size class; other rows say once, few or many, or leave the size out.

clone size	V gene	D gene	J gene	CDR3 DNA	CDR3 protein
few	TRBV3-1	TRBD1	TRBJ1-1	TGTGCCAGCAGCCAAGCGACAGGGATAAGGACTATGAACACTGAAGCTTTCTTT	CASSQATGIRTMNTEAFF
few	TRBV2	TRBD1	TRBJ1-1	TGTGCCAGCAGTGGACAGGGTGACACTGAAGCTTTCTTT	CASSGQGDTEAFF
few	TRBV19	.	TRBJ2-3	TGTGCCAGTAAAATGACCGGGTTTCTCACAGATACGCAGTATTTT	CASKMTGFLTDTQYF
.	TRBV20-1	.	TRBJ1-1	TGCAGTGCCCGCGAAGGGGGGACTCTCGGGGACACTGAAGCTTTCTTT	CSAREGGTLGDTEAFF
.	TRBV7-3	TRBD1	TRBJ2-3	TGTGCCAGCAGCTTAATGCACACCGGGACAGGGGGCGCAGATACGCAGTATTTT	CASSLMHTGTGGADTQYF
.	TRBV29-1	.	TRBJ1-5	TGCAGCGTTGTATATCGGGGGCCGGGCAATCAGCCCCAGCATTTT	CSVVYRGPGNQPQHF
.	TRBV6-5	.	TRBJ2-7	TGTGCCAGCAGTCGTTTTGGACGGCAGTCTTACGAGCAGTACTTC	CASSRFGRQSYEQYF
.	TRBV4-1	.	TRBJ1-5	TGCGCCAGCAGCCAATCCTCAGGCAGACAGCCCCAGCATTTT	CASSQSSGRQPQHF
.	TRBV12-3/TRBV12-4	.	TRBJ2-3	TGTGCCAGCAGTCCTCCCTATAGCACAGATACGCAGTATTTT	CASSPPYSTDTQYF
.	TRBV12-3/TRBV12-4	.	TRBJ1-2	TGTGCCAGCAGTTCCGGGGCTAACTATGGCTACACCTTC	CASSSGANYGYTF
few	TRBV12-3/TRBV12-4	TRBD1	TRBJ1-2	TGTGCCAGCGTGGGCTTATCTCTGACAGGGTCTGACTATGGCTACACCTTC	CASVGLSLTGSDYGYTF
.	TRBV18	.	TRBJ1-1	TGTGCCAGCTCACCGGTGGAACCTATGGACACTGAAGCTTTCTTT	CASSPVEPMDTEAFF
.	TRBV5-1	.	TRBJ1-1	TGCGCCAGCAGCTTGACATATAGGAGGGGTCGTAACACTGAAGCTTTCTTT	CASSLTYRRGRNTEAFF
few	TRBV6-5	.	TRBJ1-1	TGTGCCAGCAGTTCTGGGTTAGTTAACACTGAAGCTTTCTTT	CASSSGLVNTEAFF
few	TRBV12-3/TRBV12-4	TRBD1	TRBJ1-5	TGTGCCAGCAGTTTTGCGGGACAGGGGCAGCCCCAGCATTTT	CASSFAGQGQPQHF
.	TRBV24-1	.	TRBJ2-5	TGTGCCACCAGTGACCGTCTTCGGCAGACCCAGTACTTC	CATSDRLRQTQYF
.	TRBV5-5	.	TRBJ1-5	TGTGCCAGCAGCTTGGGTTGGTGGGGCAATCAGCCCCAGCATTTT	CASSLGWWGNQPQHF
few	TRBV5-1	.	TRBJ1-5	TGCGCCAGCAGCTTGGACACGAGCAATCAGCCCCAGCATTTT	CASSLDTSNQPQHF
.	TRBV11-2	.	TRBJ2-1	TGTGCCAGCAGCCCGGACTCTCTAAAGCAGTTCTTC	CASSPDSLKQFF
.	TRBV6-1	.	TRBJ2-5	TGTGCCAGCAGTGATATCACCTGGTACCAAGAGACCCAGTACTTC	CASSDITWYQETQYF
few	TRBV12-3/TRBV12-4	TRBD1	TRBJ1-2	TGTGCCAGCAGCCTTGGACAGGGGGCGCAAGGCTATGGCTACACCTTC	CASSLGQGAQGYGYTF
few	TRBV5-1	.	TRBJ1-4	TGCGCCAGCAGCTTGGAGGGTAAAGGGAACGAAAAACTGTTTTTT	CASSLEGKGNEKLFF
few	TRBV7-9	TRBD1	TRBJ1-6	TGTGCCAGCAGGCCGACACAGGGGCGGTATTCACCCCTCCACTTT	CASRPTQGRYSPLHF
.	TRBV5-1	.	TRBJ1-3	TGCGCCAGCAGCTTGGTGCCGGGGCTCTCCTCTGGAAACACCATATATTTT	CASSLVPGLSSGNTIYF
.	TRBV5-1	.	TRBJ1-3	TGCGCCAGCAGCAGGTCAGGAGACACTGGAAACACCATATATTTT	CASSRSGDTGNTIYF
.	TRBV6-5	.	TRBJ1-1	TGTGCCAGCAGTTACTCGCGGACCGCATCCACTGAAGCTTTCTTT	CASSYSRTASTEAFF
.	TRBV11-2	.	TRBJ2-7	TGTGCCAGCAGCTCCATACAGCGACTCCTTTCCTACGAGCAGTACTTC	CASSSIQRLLSYEQYF
.	TRBV27	.	TRBJ1-4	TGTGCCAGCAGTCCCATTAGAGAAAAACTGTTTTTT	CASSPIREKLFF
.	TRBV12-3/TRBV12-4	TRBD1	TRBJ1-1	TGTGCCAGCAGCCGTAGGAGGGGGCTGAACACTGAAGCTTTCTTT	CASSRRRGLNTEAFF
.	TRBV5-6	.	TRBJ2-7	TGTGCCAGCAGCTTTCGAGGTACCTACGAGCAGTACTTC	CASSFRGTYEQYF
few	TRBV18	.	TRBJ2-7	TGTGCCAGCGGACCAAGCGGGCCCTACGAGCAGTACTTC	CASGPSGPYEQYF
.	TRBV7-6	.	TRBJ2-2	TGTGCCAGCAGCTTAGGGTGGGTTGGAGCAGGCACCGGGGAGCTGTTTTTT	CASSLGWVGAGTGELFF
.	TRBV7-9	TRBD1	TRBJ1-1	TGTGCCAGCAGATGGACAGGGTTGAACACTGAAGCTTTCTTT	CASRWTGLNTEAFF
.	TRBV20-1	.	TRBJ2-1	TGCAGTGCTATAAGGGGGGCAGGTGAGCAGTTCTTC	CSAIRGAGEQFF
few	TRBV29-1	.	TRBJ1-5	TGCAGCGTTGGGGCCCCCGATCAGCCCCAGCATTTT	CSVGAPDQPQHF
.	TRBV6-5	TRBD1	TRBJ2-5	TGTGCCAGCAGTCCCCTAAACAGGGGGCGTCAAGAGACCCAGTACTTC	CASSPLNRGRQETQYF
.	TRBV21-1	.	TRBJ2-7	TGTGCCAGCAGCAAAGAGAGGCCCTACGAGCAGTACTTC	CASSKERPYEQYF
.	TRBV4-2	.	TRBJ2-3	TGTGCCAGCAGCCAAGCAGGGGCCCGTGGAGATACGCAGTATTTT	CASSQAGARGDTQYF
few	TRBV12-3/TRBV12-4	.	TRBJ1-1	TGTGCCAGCAGATCTCAGGGGCTTGAAGCTTTCTTT	CASRSQGLEAFF
.	TRBV7-9	TRBD2	TRBJ2-3	TGTGCCAGCAGCTTAGCGGGACCTAGCGGGAATACGCAGTATTTT	CASSLAGPSGNTQYF
.	TRBV29-1	.	TRBJ2-7	TGCAGCGTGCGGGACTCCACCTACGAGCAGTACTTC	CSVRDSTYEQYF
.	TRBV5-1	.	TRBJ2-7	TGCGCCAGCAGCGCCGACGGACAAGCCTACGAGCAGTACTTC	CASSADGQAYEQYF
few	TRBV6-6	TRBD1	TRBJ1-2	TGTGCCAGCAGTTACCCGCTACAGGGGGCCGGTGGCTACACCTTC	CASSYPLQGAGGYTF
.	TRBV6-4	.	TRBJ2-3	TGTGCCAGCAGTTTCCAGGGAACAGATACGCAGTATTTT	CASSFQGTDTQYF
few	TRBV29-1	.	TRBJ2-3	TGCAGCCTCTGGGGGTTTGGACAAGTCACAGATACGCAGTATTTT	CSLWGFGQVTDTQYF
.	TRBV6-2/TRBV6-3	.	TRBJ1-5	TGTGCCAGCAGTTACCTCCTTGGGGGGGGCAATCAGCCCCAGCATTTT	CASSYLLGGGNQPQHF
.	TRBV12-3/TRBV12-4	.	TRBJ1-4	TGTGCCAGCAGTCCCACAGGGTCAACTAATGAAAAACTGTTTTTT	CASSPTGSTNEKLFF
.	TRBV12-3/TRBV12-4	TRBD1	TRBJ2-4	TGTGCCAGCAGTCTATGGACAGGGTGGTCCAAAAACATTCAGTACTTC	CASSLWTGWSKNIQYF
.	TRBV5-6	TRBD1	TRBJ1-5	TGTGCCAGCAGCCCTCGTGGGACAGGGGTCGGCAATCAGCCCCAGCATTTT	CASSPRGTGVGNQPQHF
.	TRBV5-1	TRBD1	TRBJ1-1	TGCGCCAGCAGCTCGACAGGGGGAGTCACTGAAGCTTTCTTT	CASSSTGGVTEAFF
.	TRBV5-1	.	TRBJ2-7	TGCGCCAGCAGCTTCGGGACACATTACGAGCAGTACTTC	CASSFGTHYEQYF
.	TRBV7-9	.	TRBJ1-2	TGTGCCAGCAGCTTAGGGGTTATCGATGGCTACACCTTC	CASSLGVIDGYTF
few	TRBV6-6	.	TRBJ1-4	TGTGCCAGCAGCTCCCCCCCGACAGCGGCCTTGAATGAAAAACTGTTTTTT	CASSSPPTAALNEKLFF
few	TRBV28	.	TRBJ2-3	TGTGCCAGCAGTTTCGAAGTAGGTACGCAGTATTTT	CASSFEVGTQYF
.	TRBV3-1	.	TRBJ2-7	TGTGCCAGCAGCCTTGGGCCAATTAGCTCCTACGAGCAGTACTTC	CASSLGPISSYEQYF
.	TRBV27	.	TRBJ1-1	TGTGCCAGCAGTTCCCCCGCGGACGGGAAGTGGGAAGCTTTCTTT	CASSSPADGKWEAFF
few	TRBV6-5	.	TRBJ2-5	TGTGCCAGCAGTTACTCGACGATACGAGGGCAAGAGACCCAGTACTTC	CASSYSTIRGQETQYF
.	TRBV3-1	.	TRBJ1-5	TGTGCCAGCAGCCAAGCTGGGGGGCGCAATCAGCCCCAGCATTTT	CASSQAGGRNQPQHF
.	TRBV7-6	TRBD1	TRBJ1-1	TGTGCCAGTAGCTTAGCCTCAGGGGGGGCGCAAGCTTTCTTT	CASSLASGGAQAFF